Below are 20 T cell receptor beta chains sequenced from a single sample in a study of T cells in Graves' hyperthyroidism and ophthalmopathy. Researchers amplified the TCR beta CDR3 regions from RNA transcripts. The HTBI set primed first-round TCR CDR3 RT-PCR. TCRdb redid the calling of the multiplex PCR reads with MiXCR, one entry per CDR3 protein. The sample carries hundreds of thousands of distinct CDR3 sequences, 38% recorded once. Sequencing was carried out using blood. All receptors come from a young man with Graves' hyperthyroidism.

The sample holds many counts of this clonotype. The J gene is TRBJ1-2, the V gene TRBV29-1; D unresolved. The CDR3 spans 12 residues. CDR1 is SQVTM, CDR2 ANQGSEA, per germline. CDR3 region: CSDEGTNYGYTF. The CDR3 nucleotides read TGCAGTGACGAGGGTACTAACTATGGCTACACCTTC.

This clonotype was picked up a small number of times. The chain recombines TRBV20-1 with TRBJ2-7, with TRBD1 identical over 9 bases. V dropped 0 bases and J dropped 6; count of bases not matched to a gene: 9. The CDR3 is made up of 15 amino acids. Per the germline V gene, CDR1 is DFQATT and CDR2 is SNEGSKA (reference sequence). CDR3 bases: TGCAGTGCTAGAGATGGGACAGGGATATTGGGCGAGCAGTACTTC. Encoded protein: CSARDGTGILGEQYF.

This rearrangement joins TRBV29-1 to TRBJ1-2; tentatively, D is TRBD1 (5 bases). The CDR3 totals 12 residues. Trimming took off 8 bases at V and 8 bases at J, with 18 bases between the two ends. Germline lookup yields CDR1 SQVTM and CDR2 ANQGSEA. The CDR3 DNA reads TGCAGCTTGGGGTTGACAGAAATGGGCTACACCTTC. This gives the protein CSLGLTEMGYTF.

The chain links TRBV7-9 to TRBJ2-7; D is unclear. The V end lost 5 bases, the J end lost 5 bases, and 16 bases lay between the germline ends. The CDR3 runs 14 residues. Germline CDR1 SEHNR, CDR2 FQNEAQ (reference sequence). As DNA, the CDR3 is TGTGCCAGCAGCCCCTCCCAGACACCCCACGAGCAGTACTTC. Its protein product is CASSPSQTPHEQYF. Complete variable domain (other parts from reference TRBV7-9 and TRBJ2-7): DTGVSQNPRHKITKRGQNVTFRCDPISEHNRLYWYRQTLGQGPEFLTYFQNEAQLEKSRLLSDRFSAERPKGSFSTLEIQRTEQGDSAMYLCASSPSQTPHEQYFGPGTRLTVT.

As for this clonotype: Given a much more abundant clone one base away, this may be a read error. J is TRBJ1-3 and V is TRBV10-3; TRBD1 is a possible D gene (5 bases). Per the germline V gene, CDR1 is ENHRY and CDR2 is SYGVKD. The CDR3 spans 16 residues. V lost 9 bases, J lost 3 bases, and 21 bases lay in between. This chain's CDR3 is CAIGATVPVFGNTIYF. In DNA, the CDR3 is TGTGCCATTGGGGCGACAGTTCCTGTCTTTGGAAACACCATATATTTT.

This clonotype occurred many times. CDR3 loop: CASSGTGQRLEKLFF. In DNA, the CDR3 is TGTGCCAGCAGTGGAACCGGACAGCGCCTTGAAAAACTGTTTTTT. This chain links TRBV2 with TRBJ1-4; D is perhaps TRBD1 (6 bases). The CDR3 runs to 15 residues. From germline, CDR1 is SNHLY and CDR2 FYNNEI. The ends were cut back, 4 bases at V and 7 bases at J, with 16 bases in the middle.

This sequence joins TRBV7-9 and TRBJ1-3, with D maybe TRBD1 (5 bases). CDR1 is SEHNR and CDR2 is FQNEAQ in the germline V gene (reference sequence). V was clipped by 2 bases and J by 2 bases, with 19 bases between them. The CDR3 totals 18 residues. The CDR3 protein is CASSLFWVRGSTGNTIYF. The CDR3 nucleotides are TGTGCCAGCAGCTTATTTTGGGTGAGGGGCTCAACTGGAAACACCATATATTTT.

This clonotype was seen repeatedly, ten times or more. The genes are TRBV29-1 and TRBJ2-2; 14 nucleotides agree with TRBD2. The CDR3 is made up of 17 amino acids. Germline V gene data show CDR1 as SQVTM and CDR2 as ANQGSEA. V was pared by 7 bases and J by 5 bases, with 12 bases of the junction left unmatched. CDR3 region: CSAERGLAGDRTGELFF. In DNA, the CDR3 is TGCAGCGCCGAAAGGGGACTAGCGGGAGATCGGACCGGGGAGCTGTTTTTT.

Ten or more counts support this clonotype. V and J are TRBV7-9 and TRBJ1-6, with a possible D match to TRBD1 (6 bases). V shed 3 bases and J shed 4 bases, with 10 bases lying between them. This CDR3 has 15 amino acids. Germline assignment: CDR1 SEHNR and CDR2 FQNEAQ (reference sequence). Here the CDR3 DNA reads TGTGCCAGCAGCTTCTCGGGACATTATAATTCACCCCTCCACTTT. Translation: CASSFSGHYNSPLHF.

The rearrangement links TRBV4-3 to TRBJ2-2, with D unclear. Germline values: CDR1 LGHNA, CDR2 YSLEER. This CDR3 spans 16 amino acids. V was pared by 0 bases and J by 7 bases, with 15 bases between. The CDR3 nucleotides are TGCGCCAGCAGCCAAGATCAGGCCAGCGCTAGCGGGGAGCTGTTTTTT. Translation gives CASSQDQASASGELFF.

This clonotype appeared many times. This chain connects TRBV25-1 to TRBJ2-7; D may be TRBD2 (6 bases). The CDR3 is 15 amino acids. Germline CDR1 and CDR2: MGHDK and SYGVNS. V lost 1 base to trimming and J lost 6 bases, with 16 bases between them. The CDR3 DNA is TGTGCCAGCAGTGAATTGGCGGGGTCAGAGGGCGAGCAGTACTTC. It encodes CASSELAGSEGEQYF.

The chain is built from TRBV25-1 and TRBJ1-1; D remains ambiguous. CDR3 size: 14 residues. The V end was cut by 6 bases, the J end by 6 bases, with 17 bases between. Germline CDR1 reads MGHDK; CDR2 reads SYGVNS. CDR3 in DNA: TGTGCCAGCAGCGGGTCAAAGGAGAGAGCTGAAGCTTTCTTT. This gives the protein CASSGSKERAEAFF.

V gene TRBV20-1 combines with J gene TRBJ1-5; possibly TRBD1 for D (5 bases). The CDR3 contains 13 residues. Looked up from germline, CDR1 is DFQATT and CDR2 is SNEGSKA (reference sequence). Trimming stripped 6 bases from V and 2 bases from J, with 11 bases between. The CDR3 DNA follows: TGCAGTGCCACTCGGGGGGGCAATCAGCCCCAGCATTTT. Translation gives CSATRGGNQPQHF.

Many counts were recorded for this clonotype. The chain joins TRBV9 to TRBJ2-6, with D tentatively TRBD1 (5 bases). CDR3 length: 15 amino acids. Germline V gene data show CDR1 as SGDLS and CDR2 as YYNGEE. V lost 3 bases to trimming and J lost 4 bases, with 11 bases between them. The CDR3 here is CASSAPGQGANVLTF. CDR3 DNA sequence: TGTGCCAGCAGCGCCCCAGGGCAGGGGGCCAACGTCCTGACTTTC.

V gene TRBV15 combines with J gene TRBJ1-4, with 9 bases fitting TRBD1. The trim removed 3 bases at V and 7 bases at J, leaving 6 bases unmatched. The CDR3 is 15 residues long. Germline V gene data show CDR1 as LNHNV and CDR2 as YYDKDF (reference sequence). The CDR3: CATSSSGTGSEKLFF. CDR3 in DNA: TGTGCCACCAGCAGCTCCGGGACAGGGAGTGAAAAACTGTTTTTT.

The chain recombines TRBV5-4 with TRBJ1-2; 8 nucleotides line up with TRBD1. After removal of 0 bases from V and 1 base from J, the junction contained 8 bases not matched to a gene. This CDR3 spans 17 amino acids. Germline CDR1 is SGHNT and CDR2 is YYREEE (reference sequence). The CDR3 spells CASSLGLQGADNYGYTF. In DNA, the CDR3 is TGTGCCAGCAGCTTGGGTCTTCAGGGGGCCGATAACTATGGCTACACCTTC.

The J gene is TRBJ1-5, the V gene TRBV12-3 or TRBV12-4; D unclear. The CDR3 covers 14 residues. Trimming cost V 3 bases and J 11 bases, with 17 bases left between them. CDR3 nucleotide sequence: TGTGCCAGCAGTTTGGTCAGGAGTTCGGAGACCCAGCATTTT. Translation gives CASSLVRSSETQHF.

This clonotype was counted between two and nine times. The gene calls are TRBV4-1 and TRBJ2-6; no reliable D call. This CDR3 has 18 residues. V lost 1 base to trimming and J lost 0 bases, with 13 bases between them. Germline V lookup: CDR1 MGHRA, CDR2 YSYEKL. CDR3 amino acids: CASSQAPPNPSGANVLTF. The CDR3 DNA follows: TGCGCCAGCAGCCAAGCTCCTCCGAACCCCTCTGGGGCCAACGTCCTGACTTTC.

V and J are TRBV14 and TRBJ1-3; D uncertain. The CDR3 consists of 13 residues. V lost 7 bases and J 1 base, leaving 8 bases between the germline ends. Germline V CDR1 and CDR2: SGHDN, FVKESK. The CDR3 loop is CASTRGSGNTIYF. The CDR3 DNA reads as TGTGCCAGCACCCGAGGGTCTGGAAACACCATATATTTT.

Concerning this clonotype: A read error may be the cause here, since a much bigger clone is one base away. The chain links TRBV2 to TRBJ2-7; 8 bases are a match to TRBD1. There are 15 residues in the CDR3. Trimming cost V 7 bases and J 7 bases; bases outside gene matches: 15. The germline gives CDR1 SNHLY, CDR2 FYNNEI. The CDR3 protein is CASKEPRTGLREQYF. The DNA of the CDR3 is TGTGCCAGCAAGGAGCCCAGGACAGGGCTAAGGGAGCAGTACTTC. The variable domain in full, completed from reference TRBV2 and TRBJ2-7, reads EPEVTQTPSHQVTQMGQEVILRCVPISNHLYFYWYRQILGQKVEFLVSFYNNEISEKSEIFDDQFSVERPDGSNFTLKIRSTKLEDSAMYFCASKEPRTGLREQYFGPGTRLTVT.